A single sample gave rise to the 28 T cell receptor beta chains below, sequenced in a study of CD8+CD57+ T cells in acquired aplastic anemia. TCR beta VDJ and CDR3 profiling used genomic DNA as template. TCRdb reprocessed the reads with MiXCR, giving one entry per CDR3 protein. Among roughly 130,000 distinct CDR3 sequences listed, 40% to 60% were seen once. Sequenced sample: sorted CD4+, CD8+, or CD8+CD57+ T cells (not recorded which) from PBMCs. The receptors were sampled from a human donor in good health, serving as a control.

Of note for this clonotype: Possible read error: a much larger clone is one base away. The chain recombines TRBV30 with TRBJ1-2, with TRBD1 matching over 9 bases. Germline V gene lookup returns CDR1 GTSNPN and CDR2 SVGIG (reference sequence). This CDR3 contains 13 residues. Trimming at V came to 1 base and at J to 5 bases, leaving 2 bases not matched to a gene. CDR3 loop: CAWSETGGYGYTF. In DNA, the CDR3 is TGTGCCTGGAGTGAGACAGGGGGGTATGGCTACACCTTC.

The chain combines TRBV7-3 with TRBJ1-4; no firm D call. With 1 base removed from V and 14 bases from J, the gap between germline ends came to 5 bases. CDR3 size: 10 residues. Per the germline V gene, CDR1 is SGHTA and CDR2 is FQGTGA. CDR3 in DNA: TGTGCCAGCAGCTTAAGTGGTCTGTTTTTT. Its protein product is CASSLSGLFF.

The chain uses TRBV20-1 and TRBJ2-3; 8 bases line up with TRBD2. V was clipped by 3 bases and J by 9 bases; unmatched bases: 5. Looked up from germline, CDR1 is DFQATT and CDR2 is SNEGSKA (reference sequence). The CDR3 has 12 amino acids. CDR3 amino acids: CSASGGAVTQYF. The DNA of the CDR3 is TGCAGTGCTAGCGGGGGGGCAGTCACGCAGTATTTT.

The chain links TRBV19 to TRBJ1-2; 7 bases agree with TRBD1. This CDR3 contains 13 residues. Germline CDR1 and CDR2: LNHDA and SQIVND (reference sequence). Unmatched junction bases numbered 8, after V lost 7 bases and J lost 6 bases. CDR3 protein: CASTDRVRDGYTF. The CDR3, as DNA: TGTGCCAGTACCGACAGGGTAAGAGATGGCTACACCTTC.

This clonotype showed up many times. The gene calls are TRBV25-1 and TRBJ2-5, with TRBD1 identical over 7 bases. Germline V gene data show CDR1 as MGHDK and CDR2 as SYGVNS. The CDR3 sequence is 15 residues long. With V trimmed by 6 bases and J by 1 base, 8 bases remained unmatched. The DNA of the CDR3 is TGTGCCAGCAGGTGGACAGGCGCCAGCCAAGAGACCCAGTACTTC. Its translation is CASRWTGASQETQYF.

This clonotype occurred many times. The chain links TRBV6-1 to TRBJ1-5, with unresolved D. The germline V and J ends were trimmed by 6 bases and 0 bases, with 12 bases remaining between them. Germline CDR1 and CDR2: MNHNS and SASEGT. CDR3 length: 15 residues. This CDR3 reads CASRLEGVSNQPQHF. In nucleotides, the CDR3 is TGTGCCAGCAGACTTGAGGGAGTTAGCAATCAGCCCCAGCATTTT.

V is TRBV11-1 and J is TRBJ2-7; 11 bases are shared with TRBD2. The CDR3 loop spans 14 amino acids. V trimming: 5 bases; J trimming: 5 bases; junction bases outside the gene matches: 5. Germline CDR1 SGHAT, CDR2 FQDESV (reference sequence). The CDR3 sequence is CASSPNSGGDEQYF. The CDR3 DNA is TGTGCCAGCAGCCCCAATAGCGGGGGGGACGAGCAGTACTTC.

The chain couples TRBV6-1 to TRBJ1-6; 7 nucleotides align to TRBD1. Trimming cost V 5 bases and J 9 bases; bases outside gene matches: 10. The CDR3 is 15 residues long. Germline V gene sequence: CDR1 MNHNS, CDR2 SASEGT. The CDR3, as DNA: TGTGCCAGCAGTATCGGACAGGCCACAATTTCACCCCTCCACTTT. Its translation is CASSIGQATISPLHF.

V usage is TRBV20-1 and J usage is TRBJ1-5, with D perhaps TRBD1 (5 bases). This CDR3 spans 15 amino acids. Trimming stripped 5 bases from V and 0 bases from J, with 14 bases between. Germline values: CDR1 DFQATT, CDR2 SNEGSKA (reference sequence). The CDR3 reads CSAGRGRPSNQPQHF. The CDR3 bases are TGCAGTGCTGGCCGGGGACGCCCTAGCAATCAGCCCCAGCATTTT.

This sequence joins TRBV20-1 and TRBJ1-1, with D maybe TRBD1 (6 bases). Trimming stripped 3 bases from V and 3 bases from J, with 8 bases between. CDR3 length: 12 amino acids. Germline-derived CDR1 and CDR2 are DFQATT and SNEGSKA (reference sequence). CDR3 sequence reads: CSARRQDTEAFF. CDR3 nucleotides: TGCAGTGCTAGGAGACAGGACACTGAAGCTTTCTTT.

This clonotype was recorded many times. The CDR3 bases are TGTGCCAGCAGCCCCCGGAACTACTACAATGAGCAGTTCTTC. It translates to CASSPRNYYNEQFF. The chain couples TRBV7-2 to TRBJ2-1, with no clear D. V gave up 5 bases and J gave up 3 bases, with 11 bases separating them. Germline assignment: CDR1 SGHTA and CDR2 FQGNSA. The CDR3 totals 14 residues.

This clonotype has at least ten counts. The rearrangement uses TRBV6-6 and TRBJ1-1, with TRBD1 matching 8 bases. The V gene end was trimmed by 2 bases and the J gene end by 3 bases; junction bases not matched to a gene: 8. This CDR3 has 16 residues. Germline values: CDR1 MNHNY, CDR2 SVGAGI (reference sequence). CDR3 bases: TGTGCCAGCAGTTACGCCCAGGGGGCGAAGGACACTGAAGCTTTCTTT. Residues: CASSYAQGAKDTEAFF.

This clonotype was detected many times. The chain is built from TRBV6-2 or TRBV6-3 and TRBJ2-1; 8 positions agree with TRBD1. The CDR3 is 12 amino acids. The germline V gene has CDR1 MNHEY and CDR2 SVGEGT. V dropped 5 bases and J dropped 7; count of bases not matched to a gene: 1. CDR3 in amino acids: CASSRQGNEQFF. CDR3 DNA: TGTGCCAGCAGTCGACAGGGGAATGAGCAGTTCTTC.

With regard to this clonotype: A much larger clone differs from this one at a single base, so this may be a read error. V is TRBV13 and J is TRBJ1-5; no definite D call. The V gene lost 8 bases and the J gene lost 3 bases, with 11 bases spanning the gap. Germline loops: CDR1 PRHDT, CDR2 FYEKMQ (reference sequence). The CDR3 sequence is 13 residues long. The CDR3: CASGLQPNQPQHF. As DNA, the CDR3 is TGTGCCAGCGGTTTACAGCCCAATCAGCCCCAGCATTTT.

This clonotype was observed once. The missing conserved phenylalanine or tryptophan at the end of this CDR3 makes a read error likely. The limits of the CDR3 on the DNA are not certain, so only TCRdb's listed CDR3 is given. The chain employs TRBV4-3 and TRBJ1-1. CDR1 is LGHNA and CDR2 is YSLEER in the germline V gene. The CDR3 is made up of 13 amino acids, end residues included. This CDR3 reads CASSQLSNTEASS.

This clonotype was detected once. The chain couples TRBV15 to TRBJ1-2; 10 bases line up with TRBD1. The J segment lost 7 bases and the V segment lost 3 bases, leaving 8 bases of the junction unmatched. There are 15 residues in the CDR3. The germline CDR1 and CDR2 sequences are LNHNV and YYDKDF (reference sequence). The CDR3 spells CATSSPGQGQGGYTF. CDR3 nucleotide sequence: TGTGCCACCAGCAGCCCGGGACAGGGGCAGGGTGGCTACACCTTC.

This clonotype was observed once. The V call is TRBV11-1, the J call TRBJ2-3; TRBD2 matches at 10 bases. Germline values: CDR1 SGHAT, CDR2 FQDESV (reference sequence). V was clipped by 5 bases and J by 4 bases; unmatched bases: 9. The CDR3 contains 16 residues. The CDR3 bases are TGTGCCAGCAGCCTAGGGGCTAGCGGGGGCGCAGATACGCAGTATTTT. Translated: CASSLGASGGADTQYF.

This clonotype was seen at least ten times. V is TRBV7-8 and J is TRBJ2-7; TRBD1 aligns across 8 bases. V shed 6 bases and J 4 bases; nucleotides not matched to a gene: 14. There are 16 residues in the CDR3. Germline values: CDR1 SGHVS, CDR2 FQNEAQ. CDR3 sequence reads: CASSSVPGTGVYEQYF. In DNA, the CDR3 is TGTGCCAGCAGTTCCGTTCCCGGGACAGGTGTATACGAGCAGTACTTC.

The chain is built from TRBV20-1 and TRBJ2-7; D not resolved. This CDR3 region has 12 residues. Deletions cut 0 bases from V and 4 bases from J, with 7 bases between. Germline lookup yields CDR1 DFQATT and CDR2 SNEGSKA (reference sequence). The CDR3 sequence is CSARDASYEQYF. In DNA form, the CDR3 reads TGCAGTGCTAGAGATGCATCATACGAGCAGTACTTC.

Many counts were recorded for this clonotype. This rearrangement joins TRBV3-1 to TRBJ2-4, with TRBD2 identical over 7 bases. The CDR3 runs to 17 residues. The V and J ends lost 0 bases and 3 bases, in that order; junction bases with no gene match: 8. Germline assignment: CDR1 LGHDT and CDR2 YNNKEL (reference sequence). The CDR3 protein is CASSQDRAGVIKNIQYF. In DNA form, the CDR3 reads TGTGCCAGCAGCCAAGATCGGGCGGGAGTCATCAAAAACATTCAGTACTTC.

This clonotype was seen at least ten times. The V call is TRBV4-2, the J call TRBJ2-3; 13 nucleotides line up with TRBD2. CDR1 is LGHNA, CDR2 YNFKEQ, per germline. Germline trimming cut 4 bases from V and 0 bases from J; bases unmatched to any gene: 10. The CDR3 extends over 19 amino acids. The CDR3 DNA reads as TGTGCCAGCAGCCGAAACCGACTAGCGGGGGGCCTAAGCACAGATACGCAGTATTTT. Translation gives CASSRNRLAGGLSTDTQYF.

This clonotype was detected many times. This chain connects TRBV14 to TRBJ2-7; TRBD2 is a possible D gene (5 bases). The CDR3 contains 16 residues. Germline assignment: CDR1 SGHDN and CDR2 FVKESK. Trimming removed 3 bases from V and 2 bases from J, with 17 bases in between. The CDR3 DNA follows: TGTGCCAGCAGCCACCCCAACGGTCGGGGTACCTACGAGCAGTACTTC. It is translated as CASSHPNGRGTYEQYF.

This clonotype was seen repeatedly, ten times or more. The CDR3 bases are TGTGCCTGGAGGGGGTCGGGGGAGACCCAGTACTTC. As protein: CAWRGSGETQYF. V gene TRBV30 combines with J gene TRBJ2-5; perhaps TRBD2 as D (5 bases). Germline V gene sequence: CDR1 GTSNPN, CDR2 SVGIG (reference sequence). V lost 3 bases, J lost 5 bases, and 10 bases lay in between. This CDR3 spans 12 amino acids.

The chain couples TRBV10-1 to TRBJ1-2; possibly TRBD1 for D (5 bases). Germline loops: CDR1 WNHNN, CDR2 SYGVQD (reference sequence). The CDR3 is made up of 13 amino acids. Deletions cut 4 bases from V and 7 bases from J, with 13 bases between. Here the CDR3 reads CASSGLRGPGYTF. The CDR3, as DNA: TGCGCCAGCAGTGGGCTACGGGGACCTGGCTACACCTTC.

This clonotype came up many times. The CDR3 coding sequence is TGCGCCAGCAGCTCGAGGACAGGGGAGGAAAAACTGTTTTTT. As protein: CASSSRTGEEKLFF. The chain uses TRBV5-1 and TRBJ1-4, with 9 bases aligning to TRBD1. V dropped 3 bases and J dropped 8; count of bases not matched to a gene: 5. CDR3 length: 14 amino acids. The germline V gene encodes CDR1 SGHRS and CDR2 YFSETQ.

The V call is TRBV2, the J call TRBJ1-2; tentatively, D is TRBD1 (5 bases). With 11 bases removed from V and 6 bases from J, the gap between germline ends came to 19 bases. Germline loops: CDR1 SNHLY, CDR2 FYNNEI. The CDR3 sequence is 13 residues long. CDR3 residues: CAATRGRADGYTF. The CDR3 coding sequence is TGTGCCGCCACGCGGGGGAGGGCGGATGGCTACACCTTC.

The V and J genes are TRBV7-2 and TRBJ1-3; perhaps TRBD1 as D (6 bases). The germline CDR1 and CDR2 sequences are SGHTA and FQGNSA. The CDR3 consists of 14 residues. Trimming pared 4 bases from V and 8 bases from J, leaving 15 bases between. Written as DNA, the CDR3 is TGTGCCAGCAGCTACAGGGTGGCGTACCACACCATATATTTT. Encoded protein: CASSYRVAYHTIYF.

The CDR3 is CSASTPPNTEAFF. The CDR3 DNA reads TGCAGCGCATCCACCCCACCCAACACTGAAGCTTTCTTT. The chain has TRBV29-1 and TRBJ1-1; no reliable D call. The CDR3 length is 13 residues. The V end lost 7 bases, the J end lost 2 bases, and 14 bases lay between the germline ends. Germline CDR1 SQVTM, CDR2 ANQGSEA.